This T cell receptor (beta chain) derives from a study of shared clonotypes between healthy human individuals. Clones were sequenced by immunoSEQ multiplex PCR, and TCRdb holds only the in-frame ones, with some missing. The table shows a few million clones, with approximately 92% occurring only once. J lost 1 base, V lost 10 bases, and 6 bases had no gene match. The CDR3 loop spans 14 amino acids. Per the germline V gene, CDR1 is MNHEY and CDR2 is SVGAGI. Every donor, a Caucasian adult, lived in Nashville, Tennessee. V usage is TRBV6-5 and J usage is TRBJ2-1; 8 bases are shared with TRBD2. This clonotype was sampled from a man younger than 30 in good health. Sequenced material: naive CD4+ T cells sorted from blood. The subset is: CD45RA+ positively selected. The DNA for the CDR3 is TGTGCCACCGGCCGGGGGGGTTCCTACAATGAGCAGTTCTTC. Translated: CATGRGGSYNEQFF.